Shown below are 8 T cell receptor beta chains from a single sample sequenced in a study of beta chain features in type 1 diabetes. The antigens for these receptors are not known. cDNA synthesis used the whole RNA isolate, giving expressed TCRB sequences. The table came from immunoSEQ multiplex PCR; TCRdb's copy has only in-frame clones and leaves some out. Altogether some 350,000 clones are present, roughly 13% being singletons, with the ten largest covering roughly 0.015%. Overall study results and limits: TCRB CDR3s were moderately but significantly shorter in Type 1 diabetes patients in all four CD4+ subsets.

Sample: naive CD4+ T cells from blood. These receptors all come from a woman younger than 30 with type 1 diabetes.

The chain uses TRBV28 and TRBJ2-7, with D possibly matching TRBD2 (6 bases). The CDR3 spans 14 residues. Germline CDR1 and CDR2: MDHEN and SYDVKM. Between the trimmed V and J ends, which lost 7 bases and 0 bases, there was a span of 13 bases. This chain's CDR3 is CASTPGTLSYEQYF. The CDR3 DNA is TGTGCCAGCACTCCCGGGACTCTCTCCTACGAGCAGTACTTC.

This chain joins TRBV4-1 and TRBJ2-1, with D possibly matching TRBD1 (6 bases). The V and J ends lost 4 bases and 9 bases respectively, with 16 bases between them. Germline V gene data show CDR1 as MGHRA and CDR2 as YSYEKL. The CDR3 consists of 14 residues. CDR3 amino acids: CASSPRTVAGEQFF. Here the CDR3 DNA reads TGCGCCAGCAGCCCTCGGACAGTGGCGGGTGAGCAGTTCTTC.

This chain links TRBV10-3 with TRBJ1-1; D gene uncertain. Germline loops: CDR1 ENHRY, CDR2 SYGVKD. V lost 3 bases and J 1 base, leaving 6 bases between the germline ends. CDR3 length equals 13 residues. The DNA of the CDR3 is TGTGCCATCAGTGACCGGAGGAACACTGAAGCTTTCTTT. Amino acids: CAISDRRNTEAFF.

There are a few counts of this clone. The chain uses TRBV2 and TRBJ2-1; no clear D. The CDR3 consists of 11 residues. Germline V gene sequence: CDR1 SNHLY, CDR2 FYNNEI. The germline V and J ends were trimmed by 1 base and 14 bases, with 9 bases remaining between them. In nucleotides, the CDR3 is TGTGCCAGCAGTGAAGGTCAGGTGGAGTTCTTC. Its protein product is CASSEGQVEFF. The full variable domain, completed using reference TRBV2 and TRBJ2-1, is EPEVTQTPSHQVTQMGQEVILRCVPISNHLYFYWYRQILGQKVEFLVSFYNNEISEKSEIFDDQFSVERPDGSNFTLKIRSTKLEDSAMYFCASSEGQVEFFGPGTRLTVL.

A few counts support this clone. This chain joins TRBV13 and TRBJ2-5, with 9 bases lining up with TRBD2. The DNA end lines up better with TRBJ2-7; the J call may be wrong. Germline V CDR1 and CDR2: PRHDT, FYEKMQ (reference sequence). The CDR3 is 17 residues long. CDR3 amino acids: CASRSLLAGIHTYEQYF. DNA of the CDR3: TGTGCCAGCAGATCTCTGCTAGCGGGGATACACACCTACGAGCAGTACTTC.

This clone has more than one count but fewer than ten. The chain uses TRBV7-8 and TRBJ2-7; tentative D call: TRBD1 (6 bases). The CDR3 has 12 amino acids. Germline V gene data show CDR1 as SGHVS and CDR2 as FQNEAQ. Trimming removed 4 bases at V and 5 bases at J, with 9 bases between. CDR3 residues: CASSSTGHEQYF. CDR3 nucleotide sequence: TGTGCCAGCAGCTCCACAGGGCACGAGCAGTACTTC.

To note about this clone: This same CDR3 is encoded by further DNA sequences in the sample. The V gene is TRBV9, the J gene TRBJ2-1; no clear D gene. V lost 0 bases and J lost 9, with 7 bases in between. This CDR3 has 12 amino acids. The V gene's germline CDR1 is SGDLS and CDR2 YYNGEE. The CDR3 DNA is TGTGCCAGCAGCGTAGAAATCGGTGAGCAGTTCTTC. Translated: CASSVEIGEQFF.

This clone was counted between two and nine times. The chain is built from TRBV19 and TRBJ1-1, with 8 bases fitting TRBD1. This CDR3 has 16 residues. The germline gives CDR1 LNHDA, CDR2 SQIVND (reference sequence). V shed 0 bases and J 6 bases; nucleotides not matched to a gene: 9. CDR3 in DNA: TGTGCCAGTAGTATAGACCCAGGGGGCGCGGGCTCTGAAGCTTTCTTT. This gives the protein CASSIDPGGAGSEAFF.